This TCR beta chain was observed in a study of cytomegalovirus exposure and HLA in healthy donors. Study results and limitations: When presence/absence was analysed, sequencing depth was taken to be roughly uniform across donors.

Primers included in the PCR were 60 Vbeta and 13 Jbeta primers. Method: immunoSEQ multiplex PCR; TCRdb's copy keeps in-frame clones and lacks some. The repertoire holds around 190,000 clones, with about 88% as singletons. In regard to this clone: Its antigen is currently unknown.

The receptor comes from a woman between 18 and 30 years old in good health and CMV-seronegative. Sequences were obtained from PBMCs.

As DNA, the CDR3 is TGTGCCAGCAGTGAGTCCGGGACAGGGCGTTCACCCCTCCACTTT. Its protein is CASSESGTGRSPLHF. The chain is built from TRBV25-1 and TRBJ1-6, with 9 bases aligning to TRBD1. CDR1 is MGHDK, CDR2 SYGVNS, per germline. With 3 bases clipped from V and 9 bases from J, the junction kept 6 bases outside the gene matches. This CDR3 contains 15 residues.